This entry features one T cell receptor (beta chain) sequence. Its specificity is not known. The sample originates from a study of cytomegalovirus exposure and HLA in healthy donors. Study-wide results and caveats: With high specificity and sensitivity, the classifier reportedly diagnosed cytomegalovirus status. CMV serostatus was the only recorded immune exposure for donors.

60 Vbeta and 13 Jbeta primers were used in PCR. Clones were read by immunoSEQ multiplex PCR, and TCRdb kept only the in-frame ones, dropping some. Among about 120,000 clones, roughly 18% were seen once, and the ten largest hold roughly 2.7%. Material for sequencing was PBMCs. The TCR originated in a female donor in good health and CMV-seropositive.

CDR3 coding DNA: TGCGCCAGCAGCCAGGGACCCGGACAGCTCAAGAACACTGAAGCTTTCTTT. Amino acid sequence: CASSQGPGQLKNTEAFF. The chain is built from TRBV4-3 and TRBJ1-1, with D possibly matching TRBD1 (6 bases). Germline loops: CDR1 LGHNA, CDR2 YSLEER. The CDR3 covers 17 residues. V was shortened by 3 bases and J by 1 base, with 18 bases between the two germline ends.